This T cell receptor (beta chain) was obtained from a study of T-cell reconstitution after alpha-beta-depleted transplantation in children (dated by TCRdb to the mid-2010s). For the wider study: T-cell immune reconstitution after TCRalphabeta/CD19-depleted allogeneic hematopoietic cell transplantation in children was quantitatively tracked in the study by means of TCR repertoire profiling.

The library came from PCR. Instrument on record: Illumina HiSeq 2500. TCR library preparation used molecular barcoding, with unique molecular identifiers applied to normalize quantification of the TCRbeta repertoire. TCRdb's own reprocessing of the public reads used fastp at Q25 and MiXCR and kept productive beta chains. When rows share a CDR3 protein, they turn into one entry using the most common DNA and genes. The sample profile shows about 580,000 distinct CDR3 sequences; 23% of them were found once. The leading ten clones occupy around 14% of the sample. This clonotype has a single count. This clone's antigen is unknown. The record has no base qualities; no much larger clone is one base away. A single read constitutes weak evidence. Study-wide conclusions, independent of this receptor: In some patients, high TCRbeta diversity at day 60 was attributed to recipient T cells and intrathymic progenitors that had survived conditioning. The apparently early recovery of alphabetaT-cell counts about two months after transplant reportedly depended on only several hundred rapidly expanded clones that came from non-depleted graft cells. The frequencies of hyperexpanded clones fell over the following months, and after one year, T-cell counts and TCRbeta diversity were mostly attributed to newly produced T cells.

According to the study, the label for this sample's treatment or condition signals: allogeneic hematopoietic cell transplantation with graft depleted of TCRalphabeta T cells and CD19 B cells. Transplant recipients were children who received TCRalphabeta/CD19-depleted allogeneic hematopoietic cell grafts. The CDR3 spans 12 residues, from the cysteine through the phenylalanine. Of all the DNA, just the CDR3 is kept, 36 bases in frame from base 1. V lost 2 bases and J lost 7 bases; the stretch between them is 6 bases long. CDR1 is given as SGHAT and CDR2 as FQNNGV, both from the germline V gene. This clonotype was sampled from a boy under two years old who had a stem cell transplant for acute myeloid leukemia, so the T cells may come from the graft donor. This material consisted of PBMCs, mostly from graft donor cells, taken 360 days after TCRalphabeta/CD19-depleted stem cell transplant. Recombination linked TRBV11-2 to TRBJ1-5; the D gene is unclear. The CDR3 region has the sequence CASSLHGQPQHF. The sequence in DNA is TGTGCCAGCAGCTTACACGGGCAGCCCCAGCATTTT.